The 15 T cell receptor beta chains given below trace back to one sample, sequenced in a study of blood T cell repertoires in COVID-19. Libraries were prepared by immunoSEQ multiplex PCR; TCRdb keeps only in-frame clonotypes and omits some of them. The repertoire includes 200,000 to 250,000 clones, 80% to 90% of them detected once, and around 3.2% sits in the top ten. The sequenced material came from PBMCs or T cells enriched from blood (not recorded which). These receptors were taken from a woman aged 18-29 years in a cohort exposed to, infected with or recovered from COVID-19 (not recorded which).

This chain connects TRBV3-1 (or the pseudogene TRBV3-2) to TRBJ2-6; D unclear. Trimming removed 0 bases from V and 0 bases from J, with 3 bases in between. The CDR3 length is 15 residues. CDR1 and CDR2 (germline): LGHDT, YNNKEL (reference sequence). CDR3 sequence (DNA): TGTGCCAGCAGCCAAGACCACTCTGGGGCCAACGTCCTGACTTTC. Protein sequence: CASSQDHSGANVLTF.

The V and J genes are TRBV5-1 and TRBJ2-7; D gene ambiguous. The CDR3 length is 15 residues. Germline lookup yields CDR1 SGHRS and CDR2 YFSETQ. V was clipped by 2 bases and J by 0 bases, with 12 bases between them. The chain's CDR3 is CASSFLSVNSYEQYF. The CDR3 DNA reads TGCGCCAGCAGCTTCTTGTCGGTTAACTCCTACGAGCAGTACTTC.

This clone is a singleton in its sample. The chain combines TRBV12-3 or TRBV12-4 with TRBJ2-1, with 7 bases matching TRBD1. The CDR3 sequence is 12 residues long. The V gene end was trimmed by 3 bases and the J gene end by 12 bases; junction bases not matched to a gene: 5. CDR3 sequence: CASSFPGQLQFF. The DNA for the CDR3 is TGTGCCAGCAGTTTCCCGGGACAGTTGCAGTTCTTC.

J is TRBJ2-7 and V is TRBV29-1; 9 nucleotides agree with TRBD1. This CDR3 has 15 amino acids. Germline assignment: CDR1 SQVTM and CDR2 ANQGSEA. After removal of 7 bases from V and 3 bases from J, the junction contained 13 bases not matched to a gene. The CDR3 protein is CSAENRQGGNYEQYF. The CDR3 bases are TGCAGCGCCGAAAACCGACAGGGGGGGAACTACGAGCAGTACTTC.

The chain combines TRBV27 with TRBJ2-3; 10 bases agree with TRBD2. This CDR3 contains 18 residues. V lost 4 bases and J lost 3; bases outside the gene matches: 13. Germline-derived CDR1 and CDR2 are MNHEY and SMNVEV (reference sequence). DNA of the CDR3: TGTGCCAGCAGTTCACTACAAGCGGGGGGGCCAGGTACAGATACGCAGTATTTT. This encodes CASSSLQAGGPGTDTQYF.

V and J are TRBV3-1 (or the pseudogene TRBV3-2) and TRBJ2-7; D might be TRBD2 (6 bases). The V gene's germline CDR1 is LGHDT and CDR2 YNNKEL (reference sequence). V lost 4 bases, J lost 2 bases, and 9 bases lay in between. The CDR3 runs 13 residues. For the CDR3, the DNA is TGTGCCAGCAGCCTAGCGGAAGCCTACGAGCAGTACTTC. Its translation is CASSLAEAYEQYF.

The chain links TRBV9 to TRBJ2-5, with 8 nucleotides matching TRBD1. Germline V gene lookup returns CDR1 SGDLS and CDR2 YYNGEE. Losses at the gene ends were 4 bases for V and 1 base for J; bases not matched to a gene: 6. The CDR3 is 15 residues long. CDR3 amino acids: CASSPIDRGQETQYF. The CDR3 nucleotides read TGTGCCAGCAGCCCTATCGACAGGGGCCAAGAGACCCAGTACTTC. The variable domain in full, completed from reference TRBV9 and TRBJ2-5, reads DSGVTQTPKHLITATGQRVTLRCSPRSGDLSVYWYQQSLDQGLQFLIQYYNGEERAKGNILERFSAQQFPDLHSELNLSSLELGDSALYFCASSPIDRGQETQYFGPGTRLLVL.

The chain has TRBV2 and TRBJ2-3; D not certain. Trimming shortened V by 0 bases and J by 3 bases, and 10 bases separated the two germline ends. The CDR3 is 15 amino acids. Germline V gives CDR1 SNHLY, CDR2 FYNNEI. CDR3 sequence: CASSEALRVTDTQYF. DNA for the CDR3: TGTGCCAGCAGTGAAGCGCTTCGGGTGACAGATACGCAGTATTTT.

This clone was seen only once. The chain uses TRBV11-2 and TRBJ2-4, with D possibly TRBD2 on 6 matching bases. The CDR3 is made up of 16 amino acids. Germline CDR1 is SGHAT and CDR2 is FQNNGV. With 6 bases removed from V and 6 bases from J, the gap between germline ends came to 21 bases. In nucleotides, the CDR3 is TGTGCCAGCAGATACAGCGCGGCGGGGAAGGGAAACATTCAGTACTTC. It yields the protein CASRYSAAGKGNIQYF.

There are a few counts of this clone. The rearrangement joins TRBV7-2 to TRBJ1-6, with 7 bases aligning to TRBD1. Germline V CDR1 and CDR2: SGHTA, FQGNSA. V dropped 5 bases and J dropped 9; count of bases not matched to a gene: 16. The length of the CDR3 is 17 residues. The CDR3 nucleotides read TGTGCCAGCAGCCGTTCGAGGGCCGGGACAGCCGGTTCACCCCTCCACTTT. It codes for CASSRSRAGTAGSPLHF.

The V and J genes are TRBV25-1 and TRBJ1-5; D call uncertain. The CDR3 runs to 14 residues. Germline V gene sequence: CDR1 MGHDK, CDR2 SYGVNS. The V end was cut by 4 bases, the J end by 3 bases, with 10 bases between. The CDR3 protein is CASSGLQINQPQHF. The CDR3 nucleotides are TGTGCCAGCAGTGGGTTGCAGATCAATCAGCCCCAGCATTTT.

This clone was recorded a few times. The same CDR3 arises from other DNA sequences in this sample as well. This chain uses TRBV4-1 with TRBJ2-3; unclear D gene. V lost 0 bases and J lost 0, with 4 bases in between. This CDR3 has 14 residues. CDR1 and CDR2 (germline): MGHRA, YSYEKL. CDR3 DNA sequence: TGCGCCAGCAGCCAAGAGGCCAGCACAGATACGCAGTATTTT. It translates to CASSQEASTDTQYF.

This clone was recorded only once. The V and J genes are TRBV11-3 and TRBJ1-1, with D unclear. Trimming took 10 bases from V and 3 from J, leaving 15 bases between them. From germline, CDR1 is SGHNT and CDR2 YENEEA. The CDR3 loop spans 13 amino acids. CDR3 in DNA: TGTGCCACCCAATCGAGTCGGGACACTGAAGCTTTCTTT. Translated, it gives CATQSSRDTEAFF.

CDR3 sequence reads: CASTPRDRENSPLHF. In DNA form, the CDR3 reads TGTGCCAGCACTCCCCGGGACAGGGAGAATTCACCCCTCCACTTT. The chain employs TRBV28 and TRBJ1-6; 9 bases align to TRBD1. CDR1 is MDHEN, CDR2 SYDVKM, per germline. Trimming removed 7 bases from V and 7 bases from J; junction bases left unmatched: 8. CDR3 length equals 15 residues. Looking up the rest from reference TRBV28 and TRBJ1-6 gives the full variable domain: DVKVTQSSRYLVKRTGEKVFLECVQDMDHENMFWYRQDPGLGLRLIYFSYDVKMKEKGDIPEGYSVSREKKERFSLILESASTNQTSMYLCASTPRDRENSPLHFGNGTRLTVT.

The DNA of the CDR3 is TGTGCCTGGAGTGTACTAGGGGAGCAGTTCTTC. Translating it yields CAWSVLGEQFF. The gene calls are TRBV30 and TRBJ2-1; D possibly corresponds to TRBD2 (5 bases). Trimming removed 0 bases from V and 10 bases from J, with 7 bases in between. Per the germline V gene, CDR1 is GTSNPN and CDR2 is SVGIG (reference sequence). The CDR3 consists of 11 residues.